This record covers a single T cell receptor beta chain. The length of the CDR3 is 13 residues. Trimming pared 5 bases from V and 4 bases from J, leaving 9 bases between. Germline V gene sequence: CDR1 LNHDA, CDR2 SQIVND (reference sequence). The data were obtained in a study of blood T cell repertoires in COVID-19. Original processing methods: Amplified reference gene primers provided the basis for estimating nucleated cell counts. Libraries were prepared by immunoSEQ multiplex PCR; TCRdb keeps only in-frame clonotypes and omits some of them. That table gives V, J and clone size, and the DNA gave D and trimming. Of about 97,000 clones listed, just under 85% are singletons.

The sequenced material came from peripheral blood. V and J are TRBV19 and TRBJ1-5; D unclear. The receptor was derived from a man aged 65-85 years with acute or convalescent COVID-19. CDR3: CASSYGRNQPQHF. In nucleotides, the CDR3 is TGTGCCAGTAGTTATGGCAGAAATCAGCCCCAGCATTTT.